This T cell receptor beta chain was obtained from a study of control samples from healthy donors and cancer patients (dated by TCRdb to about 2020). Details on this clone: The specificity of this receptor is unknown. Base-call qualities are not available, and no considerably larger clone is one nucleotide away.

Library creation used the immunoSEQ multiplex PCR assay. The table was pulled from immuneACCESS by TCRdb, which kept in-frame rearrangements only. Such tables lose some clones; where checked, under half of the loss comes from unresolved V genes, and the rest has no known cause. The sample profile shows roughly 160,000 clones; nearly 96% of them were found once. Clones ranked in the top ten supply approximately 1% of the sample. The CDR3, from cysteine to phenylalanine, totals 16 residues. The retained sequence is limited to the CDR3, 48 bases, with the frame set at the first base. The germline V gene gives CDR1 as SGHTA and CDR2 as FQGNSA. V was cut back by 1 base and J by 4 bases, leaving a gap of 14 bases between them.

Material: blood. The TCR originated in a woman aged 25 to 39 in good health. The chain joins TRBV7-2 to TRBJ1-3; the D segment could be TRBD1, given 6 matching bases. DNA sequence: TGTGCCAGCAGCTTAGATATCGGGGGGCCAGGAAACACCATATATTTT. It specifies CASSLDIGGPGNTIYF.